What follows are 17 T cell receptor beta chains derived from one specimen sequenced in a study of regulatory T cells in long-lasting Graves disease. Libraries of TCR beta came from iRepertoire HTBI primers plus Arm-PCR of CDR3 regions. TCRdb re-called the multiplex PCR reads with MiXCR, one entry per CDR3 protein. The sample contains 400,000 to 550,000 distinct CDR3 sequences, roughly 15% of which appear only once. The time point is: newly diagnosed GD, antithyroid drugs for less than 3 months. Researchers made the TCR library from RNA that was extracted from PBMCs. The same sample was also used in a study of T cells in Graves' hyperthyroidism and ophthalmopathy.

Sequenced material: peripheral blood mononuclear cells (PBMCs), taken at new diagnosis, from a patient treated with antithyroid drugs. All receptors derive from a woman aged 25 to 39 with Graves disease.

This clonotype was seen a few times. The J gene is TRBJ2-7, the V gene TRBV7-9; a weak D match, TRBD1 (6 bases). Per germline, CDR1 SEHNR and CDR2 FQNEAQ (reference sequence). The CDR3 covers 12 residues. With 4 bases removed from V and 6 bases from J, the gap between germline ends came to 10 bases. The CDR3 nucleotides read TGTGCCAGCAGCTACCCCAGGGGCGAGCAGTACTTC. This gives the protein CASSYPRGEQYF.

Ten or more counts support this clonotype. This chain links TRBV12-3 or TRBV12-4 with TRBJ1-5; maybe TRBD1 (5 bases). V was shortened by 0 bases and J by 11 bases, with 14 bases between the two germline ends. The CDR3 contains 14 residues. Written as DNA, the CDR3 is TGTGCCAGCAGTTTAGCGGGGGGACCTGGAGCCCAGCATTTT. It yields the protein CASSLAGGPGAQHF.

The sample holds many counts of this clonotype. V is TRBV7-9 and J is TRBJ2-7; no reliable D call. The CDR3 sequence is 11 residues long. Germline CDR1 SEHNR, CDR2 FQNEAQ (reference sequence). The V gene lost 5 bases and the J gene lost 4 bases, with 6 bases spanning the gap. The chain's CDR3 is CASSNGYEQYF. The CDR3 DNA is TGTGCCAGCAGCAACGGTTACGAGCAGTACTTC.

This clonotype appeared many times. The genes are TRBV6-2 or TRBV6-3 and TRBJ2-7; D may be TRBD1 (5 bases). Germline CDR1 reads MNHEY; CDR2 reads SVGEGT. The CDR3 is 14 amino acids. The V gene lost 2 bases and the J gene lost 4 bases, with 12 bases spanning the gap. The CDR3 coding sequence is TGTGCCAGCAGTTACCCCGCCAGGGATTACGAGCAGTACTTC. This sequence encodes CASSYPARDYEQYF.

The rearrangement uses TRBV10-3 and TRBJ1-2; 8 bases match TRBD1. The CDR3 runs 14 residues. V lost 6 bases to trimming and J lost 3 bases; unmatched junction nucleotides: 6. Germline CDR1 reads ENHRY; CDR2 reads SYGVKD. The CDR3 nucleotides are TGTGCCATCAGCGGACAGGGTCCCCACTATGGCTACACCTTC. Its translation: CAISGQGPHYGYTF.

This clonotype has at least ten counts. The rearrangement uses TRBV10-3 and TRBJ2-7; 9 nucleotides match TRBD1. V trimming: 7 bases; J trimming: 5 bases; junction bases outside the gene matches: 9. Germline CDR1 reads ENHRY; CDR2 reads SYGVKD. The CDR3 is made up of 14 amino acids. DNA of the CDR3: TGTGCCATCAATACCGGGACAGGGCTTCACGAGCAGTACTTC. Protein: CAINTGTGLHEQYF.

The chain carries TRBV30 and TRBJ2-1; D could derive from TRBD1 or TRBD2 (7 bases each). V was trimmed by 7 bases and J by 2 bases, leaving 15 bases between them. This CDR3 region has 14 residues. Germline V gene lookup returns CDR1 GTSNPN and CDR2 SVGIG (reference sequence). The DNA of the CDR3 is TGTGCCTCGGCGGGGGACAGTGCCTACAATGAGCAGTTCTTC. Translation: CASAGDSAYNEQFF. The full variable domain, rest sourced from reference TRBV30 and TRBJ2-1, is SQTIHQWPATLVQPVGSPLSLECTVEGTSNPNLYWYRQAAGRGLQLLFYSVGIGQISSEVPQNLSASRPQDRQFILSSKKLLLSDSGFYLCASAGDSAYNEQFFGPGTRLTVL.

This clonotype was seen a few times. The rearrangement uses TRBV4-1 and TRBJ1-6; D remains unclear. Germline CDR1 and CDR2: MGHRA and YSYEKL. Deletions cut 1 base from V and 4 bases from J, with 11 bases between. This CDR3 has 16 amino acids. CDR3 coding DNA: TGCGCCAGCAGCCAAGCGGGAGTCAGTTATAATTCACCCCTCCACTTT. As protein: CASSQAGVSYNSPLHF.

The rearrangement joins TRBV30 to TRBJ2-5; TRBD2 agrees at 8 bases. V trimming: 1 base; J trimming: 1 base; junction bases outside the gene matches: 20. The germline CDR1 and CDR2 sequences are GTSNPN and SVGIG (reference sequence). CDR3 length equals 20 residues. CDR3 sequence: CAWSGPRGGGKRGTQETQYF. DNA for the CDR3: TGTGCCTGGAGTGGGCCCCGGGGGGGTGGCAAACGAGGTACCCAAGAGACCCAGTACTTC.

The CDR3 DNA reads as TGTGCCACCAGTGAAACTAGCGGGAGGTCCAATGAGCAGTTCTTC. It codes for CATSETSGRSNEQFF. The chain recombines TRBV24-1 with TRBJ2-1; 12 bases align to TRBD2. Looked up from germline, CDR1 is KGHDR and CDR2 is SFDVKD. The trim removed 4 bases at V and 6 bases at J, leaving 3 bases unmatched. The CDR3 covers 15 residues.

This clonotype was picked up many times. Sequence at one end of the junction differs from germline and may be a read error. The chain employs TRBV5-1 and TRBJ2-2, with 12 bases lining up with TRBD2. Germline V lookup: CDR1 SGHRS, CDR2 YFSETQ. The CDR3 is 15 amino acids. In DNA, the CDR3 is TGTGCCAGCAGCCTGACTAGCGGGAGTACCGGGGAGCTGTTTTTT. Translated: CASSLTSGSTGELFF.

This clonotype showed up just a few times. The gene calls are TRBV25-1 and TRBJ2-3; D is perhaps TRBD2 (6 bases). V lost 6 bases and J lost 0, with 19 bases in between. The germline gives CDR1 MGHDK, CDR2 SYGVNS. The CDR3 has 17 residues. The CDR3 DNA follows: TGTGCCAGCAGCGCAGCCTTAGCGGCCGCTAGCACAGATACGCAGTATTTT. Translating it yields CASSAALAAASTDTQYF.

In the case of this clonotype: A much larger clone differs by one base, so this may be a read error. The rearrangement uses TRBV10-3 and TRBJ2-3; 7 nucleotides agree with TRBD1. Germline CDR1 reads ENHRY; CDR2 reads SYGVKD. The CDR3 has 19 residues. The CDR3 region has the DNA TGTGCCATCAGTGACCCTTCCGACATCGACAGGGCGAGCATAGATACGCAGTATTTT. Translating it yields CAISDPSDIDRASIDTQYF.

The table lists this clonotype with many counts. V usage is TRBV12-3 or TRBV12-4 and J usage is TRBJ1-2; D unclear. Trimming removed 6 bases at V and 4 bases at J, with 15 bases between. The length of the CDR3 is 14 residues. CDR3 amino acids: CASSSDPKTYGYTF. In nucleotides, the CDR3 is TGTGCCAGCAGCTCGGACCCAAAGACCTATGGCTACACCTTC.

This clonotype was seen many times. V gene TRBV11-2 combines with J gene TRBJ2-6; D may match TRBD1 or TRBD2 (5 bases each). CDR1 and CDR2 from the germline V gene are SGHAT and FQNNGV. The CDR3 is made up of 19 amino acids. V lost 4 bases, J lost 0 bases, and 19 bases lay in between. The CDR3 DNA reads as TGTGCCAGCAGCTCCTTTGTCGGGACGATGATCTCTGGGGCCAACGTCCTGACTTTC. Encoded protein: CASSSFVGTMISGANVLTF.

This clonotype has ten or more counts. V and J are TRBV11-2 and TRBJ1-1; the match to TRBD1 covers 7 bases. V lost 7 bases, J lost 9 bases, and 11 bases stayed unmatched. Germline lookup yields CDR1 SGHAT and CDR2 FQNNGV. This CDR3 comprises 13 residues. CDR3 DNA: TGTGCCAGCACCCAAACCGGGACAGCTAAAGCTTTCTTT. Protein: CASTQTGTAKAFF.

This clonotype was found many times. The rearrangement uses TRBV28 and TRBJ1-3, with D unresolved. This CDR3 spans 16 amino acids. The V and J ends lost 4 bases and 0 bases respectively, with 13 bases between them. Germline CDR1 and CDR2: MDHEN and SYDVKM. CDR3: CASSSPTGHSGNTIYF. The CDR3 nucleotides read TGTGCCAGCAGTTCCCCCACCGGCCACTCTGGAAACACCATATATTTT.